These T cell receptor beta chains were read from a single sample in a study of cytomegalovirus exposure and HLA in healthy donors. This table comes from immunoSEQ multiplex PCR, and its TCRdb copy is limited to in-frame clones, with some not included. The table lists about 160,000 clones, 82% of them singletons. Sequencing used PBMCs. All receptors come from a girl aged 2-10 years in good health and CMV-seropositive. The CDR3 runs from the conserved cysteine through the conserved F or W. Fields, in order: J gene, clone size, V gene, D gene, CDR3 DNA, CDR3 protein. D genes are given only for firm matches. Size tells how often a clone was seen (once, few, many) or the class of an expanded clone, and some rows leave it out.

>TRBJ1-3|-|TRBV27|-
TGTGCCAGCAGGGACTACAGGGAGGGATTCCCCAGAAACACCATATATTTT
CASRDYREGFPRNTIYF
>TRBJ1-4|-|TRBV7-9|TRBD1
TGTGCCAGCAGTTACGGGACAGGGACTGAAAAACTGTTTTTT
CASSYGTGTEKLFF
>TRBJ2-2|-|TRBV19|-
TGTGCCAGTAGTGCCGGGACACTAAACACCGGGGAGCTGTTTTTT
CASSAGTLNTGELFF
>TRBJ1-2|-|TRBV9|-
TGTGCCAGCAGCGTAGAGGGTATCACAACAGGGTACGGCTACACCTTC
CASSVEGITTGYGYTF
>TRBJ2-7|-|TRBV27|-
TGTGCCAGCAGTTTATTAGGCGGCGACGAGCAGTACTTC
CASSLLGGDEQYF
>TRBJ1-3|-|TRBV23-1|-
TGCGCCAGCAGTCACTCGCCCAAGGGGGATTGGGAGAACACCATATATTTT
CASSHSPKGDWENTIYF
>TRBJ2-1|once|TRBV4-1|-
TGCGCCAGCAGCCAAGTTAATAGCTTCAATGAGCAGTTCTTC
CASSQVNSFNEQFF
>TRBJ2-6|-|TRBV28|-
TGTGCCAGCAGTACCCCGACAGCTTACTCTGGGGCCAACGTCCTGACTTTC
CASSTPTAYSGANVLTF
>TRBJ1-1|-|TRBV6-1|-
TGTGCCAGCAGTGAAGCGCTTCGGGTCGGCACTGAAGCTTTCTTT
CASSEALRVGTEAFF
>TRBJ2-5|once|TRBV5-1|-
TGCGCCAGCAGCTTGGAGGGGGGGCGCCGAGAGACCCAGTACTTC
CASSLEGGRRETQYF
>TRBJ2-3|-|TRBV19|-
TGTGCCAGTAGTGATTTCAGGAGGGCCGATACGCAGTATTTT
CASSDFRRADTQYF
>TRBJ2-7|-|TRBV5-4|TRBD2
TGTGCCAGCAGCCGGGGGACTAGCGGGACCTACGAGCAGTACTTC
CASSRGTSGTYEQYF
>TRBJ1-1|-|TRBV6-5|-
TGTGCCAGCAGTTATTCATTTGGCCTCTACGGGGCTGAAGCTTTCTTT
CASSYSFGLYGAEAFF
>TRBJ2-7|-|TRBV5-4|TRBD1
TGTGCCAGCAGCGGACAGGGGTACTACGAGCAGTACTTC
CASSGQGYYEQYF
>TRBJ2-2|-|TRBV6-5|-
TGTGCCAGCTTATTGCGGGTGAACACCGGGGAGCTGTTTTTT
CASLLRVNTGELFF
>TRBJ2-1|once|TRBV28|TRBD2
TGTGCCAGCGGGACTAGTCGCAATGAGCAGTTCTTC
CASGTSRNEQFF
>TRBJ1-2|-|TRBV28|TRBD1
TGTGCCAGCAGTTTTCCCCTCAGGGGGCTGAACTATGGCTACACCTTC
CASSFPLRGLNYGYTF
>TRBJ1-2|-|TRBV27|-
TGTGCCAGCAGCCTACTACAGGGTGGCAACTATGGCTACACCTTC
CASSLLQGGNYGYTF
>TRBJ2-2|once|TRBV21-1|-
TGTGCCAGCAGCAATCTTCCCGCGCCCGGGGAGCTGTTTTTT
CASSNLPAPGELFF
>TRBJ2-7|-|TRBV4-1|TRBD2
TGCGCCAGCACCCTAGGGAGACTAGCGGTCTACGAGCAGTACTTC
CASTLGRLAVYEQYF
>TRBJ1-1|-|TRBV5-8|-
TGTGCCAGCAGCACCTACGGGAAGACTGAAGCTTTCTTT
CASSTYGKTEAFF
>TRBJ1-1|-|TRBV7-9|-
TGTGCCAGCAGCTTAGACCTGACGAGGAATGCTTTCTTT
CASSLDLTRNAFF
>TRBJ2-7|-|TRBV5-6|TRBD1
TGTGCCAGCAGCTCGACAGGGCCCTACGAGCAGTACTTC
CASSSTGPYEQYF
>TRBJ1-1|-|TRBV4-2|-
TGTGCCAGCAGCCAAGTGGCAGGGAACACTGAAGCTTTCTTT
CASSQVAGNTEAFF
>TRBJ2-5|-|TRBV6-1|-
TGTGCCAGCAGGAACAGGGGGGGGACCCAGTACTTC
CASRNRGGTQYF
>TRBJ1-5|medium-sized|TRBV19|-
TGTGCCAGTAGTATCTCCCTAGCGCCCGAAGGCAATCAGCCCCAGCATTTT
CASSISLAPEGNQPQHF
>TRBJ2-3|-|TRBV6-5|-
TGTGCCAGCAGTTACTCGTCGGCAGATACGCAGTATTTT
CASSYSSADTQYF
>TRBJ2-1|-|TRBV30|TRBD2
TGTGCCTGGAGTGCCGCGATAGCGGGATACAATGAGCAGTTCTTC
CAWSAAIAGYNEQFF
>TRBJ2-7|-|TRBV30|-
TGTGCCTGGAGTGTCAACTACGAGCAGTACTTC
CAWSVNYEQYF
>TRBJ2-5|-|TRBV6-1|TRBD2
TGTGCCAGCAGGATAGCGGGAGGGGAGACCCAGTACTTC
CASRIAGGETQYF
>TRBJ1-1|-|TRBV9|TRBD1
TGTGCCAGCAGCGAGACAGGGTTGGGTCCCGAAATGAACACTGAAGCTTTCTTT
CASSETGLGPEMNTEAFF
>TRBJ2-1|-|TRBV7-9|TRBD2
TGTGCCAGCAGCCCAGCGGGGGTCCCCCCAGGCTACAATGAGCAGTTCTTC
CASSPAGVPPGYNEQFF
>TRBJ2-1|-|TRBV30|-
TGTGCCTGGAGTCTAGACAGGCCGTCCTACAATGAGCAGTTCTTC
CAWSLDRPSYNEQFF
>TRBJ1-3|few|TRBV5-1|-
TGCGCCAGCAGGGGAGGAGGGACCTCTGGAAACACCATATATTTT
CASRGGGTSGNTIYF
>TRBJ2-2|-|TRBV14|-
TGTGCCAGCAGCCAAGTCGCGGGGATCACCGGGGAGCTGTTTTTT
CASSQVAGITGELFF
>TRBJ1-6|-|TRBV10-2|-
TGCGCCAGCATCGGGGGGCCCAGCTCCTATAATTCACCCCTCCACTTT
CASIGGPSSYNSPLHF
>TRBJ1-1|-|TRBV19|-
TGTGCCACCAGGGGCGCAGCTTTCTTT
CATRGAAFF
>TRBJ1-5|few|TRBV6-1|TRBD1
TGTGCCAGCAGTCGGACAGGGATCCACCAGCCCCAGCATTTT
CASSRTGIHQPQHF
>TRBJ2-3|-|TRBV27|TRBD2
TGTGCCAGCAGTCAGTGGGCTAGCGGGAGGGCCTTAGATACGCAGTATTTT
CASSQWASGRALDTQYF
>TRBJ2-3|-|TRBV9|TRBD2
TGTGCCAGCAGCCTTCCTCTTGACGGCGGGAGGACCACAGATACGCAGTATTTT
CASSLPLDGGRTTDTQYF
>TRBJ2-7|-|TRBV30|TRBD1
TGTGCCTCTGGGACAGGCTCCTACGAGCAGTACTTC
CASGTGSYEQYF
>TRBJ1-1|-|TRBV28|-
TGTGCCAGCAGTTTAGACAGATTGAACACTGAAGCTTTCTTT
CASSLDRLNTEAFF
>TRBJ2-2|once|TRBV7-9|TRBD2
TGTGCCAGCAGCTCCGCCCTTACTAGCGGGAGTCACACCGGGGAGCTGTTTTTT
CASSSALTSGSHTGELFF
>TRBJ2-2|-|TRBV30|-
TGTGCCTGGAGTGTACAGAGCACCGGGGAGCTGTTTTTT
CAWSVQSTGELFF
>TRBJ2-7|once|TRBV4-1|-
TGCGCCAGCAGCCGAGGTAAAGAGGGGGTTCTCTCCTACGAGCAGTACTTC
CASSRGKEGVLSYEQYF
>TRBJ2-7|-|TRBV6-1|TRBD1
TGTGCCAGCACCAGGGACAGAGTATACGAGCAGTACTTC
CASTRDRVYEQYF
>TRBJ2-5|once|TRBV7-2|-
TGTGCCAGCAGCTCCTTGGGGGGCCAAGAGACCCAGTACTTC
CASSSLGGQETQYF
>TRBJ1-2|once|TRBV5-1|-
TGCGCCAGCAAAGGGTATCAGGGAGGCTATGGCTACACCTTC
CASKGYQGGYGYTF
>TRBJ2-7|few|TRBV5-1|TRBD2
TGCGCCAGCAGATTCATTAGCGGGAGGGCCTACGAGCAGTACTTC
CASRFISGRAYEQYF
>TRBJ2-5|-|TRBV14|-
TGTGCCAGCAGCAAATACAGTGAGACCCAGTACTTC
CASSKYSETQYF
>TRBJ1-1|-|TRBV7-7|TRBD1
TGTGCTAGCAGCCCGAGAGCCGGACAGGCCCCGTCTATGAACACTGAAGCTTTCTTT
CASSPRAGQAPSMNTEAFF
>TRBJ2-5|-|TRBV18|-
TGTGCCAGCTCACCGCCTAGTCAGGAGACCCAGTACTTC
CASSPPSQETQYF
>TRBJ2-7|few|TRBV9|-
TGTGCCAGCAGCGTAGCGGGGACACTCTCCTACGAGCAGTACTTC
CASSVAGTLSYEQYF
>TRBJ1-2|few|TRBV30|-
TGTGCCTGGAGTGCTCTGGGGGGTCGGATTTACTATGGCTACACCTTC
CAWSALGGRIYYGYTF